The 3 T cell receptor beta chains below all came from one sample that was sequenced in a study of blood T cell repertoires in COVID-19. TCRdb's table, derived via immunoSEQ multiplex PCR, lists solely in-frame clones and lacks some. The table has more than 40,000 clones, about 85% seen once. The sequenced material came from peripheral blood. The receptors shown here come from a man between 60 and 70 years old with acute or convalescent COVID-19.

The chain recombines TRBV2 with TRBJ1-1; no clear D gene. With 1 base removed from V and 3 bases from J, the gap between germline ends came to 9 bases. Germline V gene sequence: CDR1 SNHLY, CDR2 FYNNEI. The CDR3 is made up of 14 amino acids. The CDR3 here is CASSEGLPDTEAFF. CDR3 DNA sequence: TGTGCCAGCAGTGAAGGCCTCCCGGACACTGAAGCTTTCTTT.

The gene calls are TRBV6-5 and TRBJ1-2, with a tentative D call TRBD1 (6 bases). Germline V gene sequence: CDR1 MNHEY, CDR2 SVGAGI. The CDR3 loop spans 14 amino acids. V lost 5 bases to trimming and J lost 5 bases, with 15 bases between them. DNA of the CDR3: TGTGCCAGCAGTAACACAGAGGGGGTTTATGGCTACACCTTC. Encoded protein: CASSNTEGVYGYTF.

This chain uses TRBV7-8 with TRBJ1-4; 9 nucleotides align to TRBD1. CDR1 and CDR2 from the germline V gene are SGHVS and FQNEAQ. This CDR3 has 14 amino acids. Trimming took 0 bases from V and 8 from J; bases not matched to a gene: 1. The CDR3 region has the DNA TGTGCCAGCAGCTTAGCGGGACAGGGCGAAAAACTGTTTTTT. Translation gives CASSLAGQGEKLFF.